Below, 8 T cell receptor beta chains from the same sample are listed, as sequenced in a study. MiXCR, run by TCRdb on the 5' RACE reads, gives a single entry per CDR3 protein. The profile shows roughly 50,000 distinct CDR3 sequences, 24% of them singletons. Sequencing was carried out using tumor-infiltrating naive CD4+ T cells sorted from the breast tumor. The sample's subset: naive CD4+ T cells, CD4+CD45RA+CD25-. The receptors shown here come from a female donor with breast cancer.

The gene calls are TRBV4-1 and TRBJ1-4; 9 bases match TRBD1. The trim removed 2 bases at V and 10 bases at J, leaving 11 bases unmatched. Germline V CDR1 and CDR2: MGHRA, YSYEKL. The CDR3 has 16 residues. CDR3 bases: TGCGCCAGCAGCCAACCTTCCCGGGACAGGGAGGGAAAACTGTTTTTT. Its translation: CASSQPSRDREGKLFF.

The chain joins TRBV2 to TRBJ1-2; D is perhaps TRBD1 (5 bases). Per germline, CDR1 SNHLY and CDR2 FYNNEI. This CDR3 region has 13 residues. The V gene lost 7 bases and the J gene lost 4 bases, with 13 bases spanning the gap. The CDR3 DNA is TGTGCCAGCAACCCCCGGGGGACCTATGGCTACACCTTC. Its translation: CASNPRGTYGYTF.

This clonotype was observed many times. The genes are TRBV29-1 and TRBJ2-5, with 7 bases that match TRBD2. Germline values: CDR1 SQVTM, CDR2 ANQGSEA. V was clipped by 6 bases and J by 1 base; unmatched bases: 5. The CDR3 is 13 amino acids. The CDR3 coding sequence is TGCAGCGTAGGAGCGGGGCTCCAAGAGACCCAGTACTTC. As protein: CSVGAGLQETQYF.

This clonotype was seen a handful of times. The J gene is TRBJ2-1, the V gene TRBV12-3 or TRBV12-4; D is possibly TRBD2 (6 bases). The ends were cut back, 1 base at V and 4 bases at J, with 17 bases in the middle. There are 17 residues in the CDR3. CDR3 DNA: TGTGCCAGCAGTTTAGAAGAATGGCGGGATGGGTACAATGAGCAGTTCTTC. This encodes CASSLEEWRDGYNEQFF.

This clonotype was counted between two and nine times. A much larger clone sits a single nucleotide away, making a read error possible. The CDR3 DNA sequence: TGTGCCAGCAGCGCCGGGAACAGACCCTCAGATACGCAGTATTTT. Its protein is CASSAGNRPSDTQYF. The chain links TRBV9 to TRBJ2-3; tentatively, D is TRBD2 (5 bases). Germline V CDR1 and CDR2: SGDLS, YYNGEE. The CDR3 is made up of 15 amino acids. V lost 3 bases and J 4 bases, leaving 15 bases between the germline ends.

This clonotype appeared a single time. The rearrangement uses TRBV6-5 and TRBJ2-7, with TRBD1 matching over 9 bases. The CDR3 has 13 residues. Per germline, CDR1 MNHEY and CDR2 SVGAGI. With 5 bases clipped from V and 6 bases from J, the junction kept 5 bases outside the gene matches. The CDR3 protein is CASSRDRAGEQYF. CDR3 coding DNA: TGTGCCAGCAGTAGGGACAGGGCGGGCGAGCAGTACTTC.

The chain recombines TRBV7-9 with TRBJ2-1; no clear D. Between the trimmed V and J ends, which lost 7 bases and 4 bases, there was a span of 11 bases. CDR1 and CDR2 (germline): SEHNR, FQNEAQ (reference sequence). CDR3 size: 13 residues. In DNA form, the CDR3 reads TGTGCCAGCACTAGTGCGGAATACAATGAGCAGTTCTTC. Translating gives CASTSAEYNEQFF. Drawing the rest from reference TRBV7-9 and TRBJ2-1, the complete variable domain is DTGVSQNPRHKITKRGQNVTFRCDPISEHNRLYWYRQTLGQGPEFLTYFQNEAQLEKSRLLSDRFSAERPKGSFSTLEIQRTEQGDSAMYLCASTSAEYNEQFFGPGTRLTVL.

This chain joins TRBV7-9 and TRBJ2-7; weak D call: TRBD1 (6 bases). The CDR3 sequence is 15 residues long. V was pared by 0 bases and J by 7 bases, with 16 bases between. From germline, CDR1 is SEHNR and CDR2 FQNEAQ (reference sequence). Written as DNA, the CDR3 is TGTGCCAGCAGCTTAGCCCCCCCAGGGGCAGGGGAGCAGTACTTC. This encodes CASSLAPPGAGEQYF.